These 22 T cell receptor beta chains were sequenced from one sample in a study of identical twins. TCRdb called the 5' RACE reads again in MiXCR, with one record for every CDR3 protein. This table holds 250,000 to 300,000 distinct CDR3 sequences, about 8.5% found once. These data also formed part of another study, on yellow fever vaccine responses in identical twins.

The sequenced material came from CD8+ T cells sorted from blood. The receptor source for this set is a woman between 18 and 30 years old in good health.

Ten or more counts support this clonotype. V and J are TRBV20-1 and TRBJ2-2; TRBD2 is a possible D gene (7 bases). The V end lost 4 bases, the J end lost 3 bases, and 12 bases lay between the germline ends. The germline CDR1 and CDR2 sequences are DFQATT and SNEGSKA (reference sequence). The CDR3 consists of 14 residues. As DNA, the CDR3 is TGCAGTGCTAAGGGGGGGCAGGACACCGGGGAGCTGTTTTTT. It codes for CSAKGGQDTGELFF.

This chain joins TRBV9 and TRBJ2-2; D remains ambiguous. The CDR3 runs to 14 residues. The germline V gene encodes CDR1 SGDLS and CDR2 YYNGEE. The V end was cut by 3 bases, the J end by 8 bases, with 14 bases between. The CDR3 DNA is TGTGCCAGCAGCGGCCCTGTTGGTGTAGGGGAGCTGTTTTTT. Translated: CASSGPVGVGELFF. Combining the CDR3 with reference TRBV9 and TRBJ2-2 gives the whole variable domain DSGVTQTPKHLITATGQRVTLRCSPRSGDLSVYWYQQSLDQGLQFLIQYYNGEERAKGNILERFSAQQFPDLHSELNLSSLELGDSALYFCASSGPVGVGELFFGEGSRLTVL.

The sample holds a few counts of this clonotype. The rearrangement joins TRBV7-9 to TRBJ1-6; no reliable D call. The germline CDR1 and CDR2 sequences are SEHNR and FQNEAQ (reference sequence). This CDR3 spans 12 amino acids. V dropped 4 bases and J dropped 9 bases, with 7 bases sitting between them. CDR3 sequence reads: CASSSSLSPLHF. CDR3 DNA: TGTGCCAGCAGCTCCTCCCTTTCACCCCTCCACTTT.

V and J are TRBV20-1 and TRBJ2-7; 8 nucleotides match TRBD2. Trimming removed 6 bases from V and 2 bases from J; junction bases left unmatched: 15. This CDR3 comprises 16 residues. Germline V gene sequence: CDR1 DFQATT, CDR2 SNEGSKA (reference sequence). The CDR3 loop reads CSALHRLSSGPYEQYF. The CDR3 DNA follows: TGCAGTGCCCTGCACCGCCTGTCTAGCGGGCCCTACGAGCAGTACTTC.

The CDR3 protein is CASSAWDSSTEAFF. The CDR3 nucleotides are TGTGCCAGCAGTGCCTGGGACAGCAGCACTGAAGCTTTCTTT. This chain joins TRBV6-1 and TRBJ1-1; 7 nucleotides line up with TRBD1. V lost 4 bases to trimming and J lost 4 bases; unmatched junction nucleotides: 6. The CDR3 contains 14 residues. The germline CDR1 and CDR2 sequences are MNHNS and SASEGT.

This chain uses TRBV7-8 with TRBJ2-1; no clear D. The V end lost 5 bases, the J end lost 12 bases, and 17 bases lay between the germline ends. CDR3 length equals 13 residues. The germline gives CDR1 SGHVS, CDR2 FQNEAQ. For the CDR3, the DNA is TGTGCCAGCAGCACCTCGACTCCCTTGGGGCAGTTCTTC. Translated: CASSTSTPLGQFF.

This clonotype came up many times. The chain recombines TRBV20-1 with TRBJ2-7; 8 nucleotides align to TRBD2. CDR1 and CDR2 from the germline V gene are DFQATT and SNEGSKA (reference sequence). The CDR3 sequence is 14 residues long. The junction had 11 bases not matched to a gene; V was cut back by 4 bases and J by 6 bases. CDR3 region: CSAIGLAGEREQYF. DNA for the CDR3: TGCAGTGCTATCGGTCTAGCGGGTGAGCGCGAGCAGTACTTC.

This clonotype was recorded a few times. V is TRBV29-1 and J is TRBJ2-7; D gene unclear. Germline V gene data show CDR1 as SQVTM and CDR2 as ANQGSEA. Trimming cost V 4 bases and J 1 base, with 8 bases left between them. The CDR3 consists of 12 residues. The CDR3: CSVAYLSYEQYF. The CDR3 nucleotides are TGCAGCGTTGCGTACTTGTCCTACGAGCAGTACTTC.

V usage is TRBV7-6 and J usage is TRBJ2-7, with D possibly being TRBD1 (6 bases). This CDR3 region has 15 residues. Germline CDR1 SGHVS, CDR2 FNYEAQ. V was shortened by 3 bases and J by 1 base, with 13 bases between the two germline ends. The DNA of the CDR3 is TGTGCCAGCAGCTTGTCTCAGGGGCCTTCCTACGAGCAGTACTTC. Translated, it gives CASSLSQGPSYEQYF. Drawing the rest from reference TRBV7-6 and TRBJ2-7, the complete variable domain is GAGVSQSPRYKVTKRGQDVALRCDPISGHVSLYWYRQALGQGPEFLTYFNYEAQQDKSGLPNDRFSAERPEGSISTLTIQRTEQRDSAMYRCASSLSQGPSYEQYFGPGTRLTVT.

This clonotype appeared many times. V is TRBV7-2 and J is TRBJ2-1; D is unclear. Germline V gene sequence: CDR1 SGHTA, CDR2 FQGNSA. The CDR3 loop spans 15 amino acids. V lost 5 bases to trimming and J lost 0 bases, with 11 bases between them. The CDR3 DNA reads as TGTGCCAGCAGCCGCCAGCCTATCTCCTACAATGAGCAGTTCTTC. Protein sequence: CASSRQPISYNEQFF.

At least ten counts were recorded for this clonotype. This sequence joins TRBV20-1 and TRBJ2-7; TRBD2 aligns across 10 bases. V lost 3 bases to trimming and J lost 0 bases; unmatched junction nucleotides: 5. Germline CDR1 reads DFQATT; CDR2 reads SNEGSKA (reference sequence). The CDR3 has 15 amino acids. The CDR3: CSARELAGDSYEQYF. DNA of the CDR3: TGCAGTGCTAGGGAGCTAGCGGGAGACTCCTACGAGCAGTACTTC.

This clonotype was observed many times. The chain employs TRBV5-1 and TRBJ2-7; 9 bases map to TRBD1. V lost 3 bases to trimming and J lost 3 bases; unmatched junction nucleotides: 10. The CDR3 consists of 16 residues. CDR1 SGHRS and CDR2 YFSETQ come from the germline V gene. The CDR3 loop reads CASSWGGQGLIYEQYF. CDR3 DNA: TGCGCCAGCAGCTGGGGGGGACAGGGTCTTATCTACGAGCAGTACTTC.

V is TRBV6-2 or TRBV6-3 and J is TRBJ2-5; D unresolved. The length of the CDR3 is 13 residues. V lost 10 bases to trimming and J lost 1 base, with 13 bases between them. Germline V gives CDR1 MNHEY, CDR2 SVGEGT. CDR3 coding DNA: TGTGCCACCACCCAGTTCTTCCAAGAGACCCAGTACTTC. Protein product: CATTQFFQETQYF.

The V call is TRBV5-5, the J call TRBJ2-1; 8 positions match TRBD1. Germline assignment: CDR1 SGHKS and CDR2 YYEKEE (reference sequence). The ends lost 4 bases at V and 3 bases at J; junction bases unmatched: 9. This CDR3 contains 16 residues. Here the CDR3 DNA reads TGTGCCAGCAGCCACCCCTGGACAGGGATCTACAATGAGCAGTTCTTC. Translating gives CASSHPWTGIYNEQFF.

The CDR3 loop reads CASSLAWTSGQETQYF. As DNA, the CDR3 is TGTGCCAGCAGCTTGGCCTGGACTAGCGGCCAAGAGACCCAGTACTTC. The chain joins TRBV5-6 to TRBJ2-5; TRBD2 agrees at 10 bases. Germline loops: CDR1 SGHDT, CDR2 YYEEEE. The CDR3 length is 16 residues. The trim removed 0 bases at V and 1 base at J, leaving 3 bases unmatched.

The table lists this clonotype with many counts. The rearrangement links TRBV7-2 to TRBJ2-7; D gene ambiguous. V was trimmed by 3 bases and J by 2 bases, leaving 11 bases between them. The CDR3 loop spans 14 amino acids. Per the germline V gene, CDR1 is SGHTA and CDR2 is FQGNSA. Written as DNA, the CDR3 is TGTGCCAGCAGCTTTGCCGGACCCCCCTACGAGCAGTACTTC. Translating gives CASSFAGPPYEQYF.

This clonotype was recorded at least ten times. The V gene is TRBV28, the J gene TRBJ2-3; TRBD1 agrees at 9 bases. The germline V gene has CDR1 MDHEN and CDR2 SYDVKM. CDR3 size: 16 residues. Trimming cost V 1 base and J 2 bases; bases outside gene matches: 4. In DNA, the CDR3 is TGTGCCAGCAGTTTATTTGACAGGGGGACCACAGATACGCAGTATTTT. This codes for CASSLFDRGTTDTQYF.

The chain's CDR3 is CASSARLAGVLYNEQFF. As DNA, the CDR3 is TGTGCCAGCAGCGCCAGACTAGCGGGGGTATTGTACAATGAGCAGTTCTTC. V and J are TRBV7-2 and TRBJ2-1, with TRBD2 matching over 12 bases. CDR3 length: 17 residues. With V trimmed by 5 bases and J by 4 bases, 9 bases remained unmatched. Germline CDR1 is SGHTA and CDR2 is FQGNSA.

This sequence joins TRBV6-1 and TRBJ2-1; no clear D gene. Germline loops: CDR1 MNHNS, CDR2 SASEGT. CDR3 length: 15 amino acids. Trimming removed 6 bases from V and 2 bases from J, with 14 bases in between. The CDR3 loop reads CASSPYPGPYNEQFF. DNA of the CDR3: TGTGCCAGCAGCCCATATCCGGGCCCCTACAATGAGCAGTTCTTC.

The sample holds a few counts of this clonotype. This chain connects TRBV20-1 to TRBJ2-3; no clear D gene. The CDR3 consists of 11 residues. V gave up 3 bases and J gave up 1 base, with 2 bases separating them. Germline values: CDR1 DFQATT, CDR2 SNEGSKA (reference sequence). The DNA of the CDR3 is TGCAGTGCTAGCGGCACAGATACGCAGTATTTT. Amino acids: CSASGTDTQYF.

This clonotype was observed a few times. The V call is TRBV7-6, the J call TRBJ2-5; perhaps TRBD2 as D (5 bases). Trimming shortened V by 5 bases and J by 3 bases, and 10 bases separated the two germline ends. Germline V gives CDR1 SGHVS, CDR2 FNYEAQ. CDR3 size: 13 residues. CDR3 protein: CASSPGLEETQYF. In nucleotides, the CDR3 is TGTGCCAGCAGCCCCGGACTCGAAGAGACCCAGTACTTC. The complete variable domain, with remaining parts taken from reference TRBV7-6 and TRBJ2-5, reads GAGVSQSPRYKVTKRGQDVALRCDPISGHVSLYWYRQALGQGPEFLTYFNYEAQQDKSGLPNDRFSAERPEGSISTLTIQRTEQRDSAMYRCASSPGLEETQYFGPGTRLLVL.

This clonotype has a handful of counts. The chain is built from TRBV4-2 and TRBJ2-3; D possibly corresponds to TRBD2 (6 bases). Deletions cut 0 bases from V and 3 bases from J, with 13 bases between. From germline, CDR1 is LGHNA and CDR2 YNFKEQ. CDR3 length equals 16 residues. CDR3 nucleotide sequence: TGTGCCAGCAGCCAAGAGTGGAGGGCGGGTACAGATACGCAGTATTTT. It specifies CASSQEWRAGTDTQYF.